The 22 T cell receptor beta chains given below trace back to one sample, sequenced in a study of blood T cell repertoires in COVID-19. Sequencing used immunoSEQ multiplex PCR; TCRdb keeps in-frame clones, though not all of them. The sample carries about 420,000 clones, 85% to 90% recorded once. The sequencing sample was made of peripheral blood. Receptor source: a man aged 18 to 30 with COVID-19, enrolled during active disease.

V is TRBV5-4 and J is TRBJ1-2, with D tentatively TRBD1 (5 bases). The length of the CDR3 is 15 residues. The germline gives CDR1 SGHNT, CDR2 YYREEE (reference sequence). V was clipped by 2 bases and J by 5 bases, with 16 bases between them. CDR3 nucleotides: TGTGCCAGCAGCTTTATGGAGATCGGGGGGTATGGCTACACCTTC. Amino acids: CASSFMEIGGYGYTF.

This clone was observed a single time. The CDR3 coding sequence is TGTGCCAGCAGCGCAGTCCCGGGACAGAACAATGAGCAGTTCTTC. Protein: CASSAVPGQNNEQFF. The V gene is TRBV5-5, the J gene TRBJ2-1; the match to TRBD1 covers 7 bases. CDR3 size: 15 residues. Germline CDR1 reads SGHKS; CDR2 reads YYEKEE (reference sequence). V lost 4 bases to trimming and J lost 5 bases; unmatched junction nucleotides: 9.

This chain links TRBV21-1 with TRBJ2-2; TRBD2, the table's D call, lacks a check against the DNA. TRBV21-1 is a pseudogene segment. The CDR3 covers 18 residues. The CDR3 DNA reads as TGTGCCAGCAGCAATTTCAGGACTAGCGGAACGAACACCGGGGAGCTGTTTTTT. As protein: CASSNFRTSGTNTGELFF.

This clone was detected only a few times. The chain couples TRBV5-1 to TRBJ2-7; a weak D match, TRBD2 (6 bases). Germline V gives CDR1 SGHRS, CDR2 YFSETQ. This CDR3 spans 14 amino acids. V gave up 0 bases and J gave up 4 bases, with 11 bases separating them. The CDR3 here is CASSLDREMYEQYF. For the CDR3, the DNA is TGCGCCAGCAGCTTGGATCGGGAGATGTACGAGCAGTACTTC.

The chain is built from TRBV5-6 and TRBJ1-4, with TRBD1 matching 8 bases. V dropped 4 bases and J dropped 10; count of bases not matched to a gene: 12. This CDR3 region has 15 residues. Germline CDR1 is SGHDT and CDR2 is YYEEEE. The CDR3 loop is CASSQAGTGGAKLFF. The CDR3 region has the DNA TGTGCCAGCAGCCAGGCCGGGACAGGAGGCGCAAAACTGTTTTTT.

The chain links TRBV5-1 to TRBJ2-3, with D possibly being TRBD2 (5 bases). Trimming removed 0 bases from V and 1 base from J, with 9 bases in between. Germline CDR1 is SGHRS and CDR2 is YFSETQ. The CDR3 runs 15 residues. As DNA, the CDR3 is TGCGCCAGCAGCTTGGCCGGGAAAGGCACAGATACGCAGTATTTT. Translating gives CASSLAGKGTDTQYF.

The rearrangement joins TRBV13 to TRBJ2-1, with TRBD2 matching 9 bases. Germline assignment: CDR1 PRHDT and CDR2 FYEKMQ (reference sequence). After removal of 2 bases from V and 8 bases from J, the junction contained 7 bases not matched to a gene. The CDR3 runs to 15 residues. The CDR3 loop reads CASSLKAGGYDEQFF. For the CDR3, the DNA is TGTGCCAGCAGCTTAAAAGCGGGAGGATACGATGAGCAGTTCTTC.

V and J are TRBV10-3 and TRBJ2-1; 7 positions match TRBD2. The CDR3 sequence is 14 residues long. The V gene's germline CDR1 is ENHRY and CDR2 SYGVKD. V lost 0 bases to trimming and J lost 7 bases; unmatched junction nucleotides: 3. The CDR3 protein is CAISESSGGNEQFF. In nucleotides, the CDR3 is TGTGCCATCAGTGAGTCCTCCGGGGGGAATGAGCAGTTCTTC.

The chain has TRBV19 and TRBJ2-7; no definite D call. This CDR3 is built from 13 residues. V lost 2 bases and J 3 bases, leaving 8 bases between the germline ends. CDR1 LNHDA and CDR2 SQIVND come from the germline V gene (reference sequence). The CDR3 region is CASSIQPGYEQYF. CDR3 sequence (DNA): TGTGCCAGTAGTATACAACCGGGCTACGAGCAGTACTTC.

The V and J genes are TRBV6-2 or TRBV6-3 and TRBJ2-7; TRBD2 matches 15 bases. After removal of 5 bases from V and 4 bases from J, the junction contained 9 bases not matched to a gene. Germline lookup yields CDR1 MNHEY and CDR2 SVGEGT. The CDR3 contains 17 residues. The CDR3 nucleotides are TGTGCCAGCAGTCCACATGGGACTAGCGGGGGGAAGTACGAGCAGTACTTC. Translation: CASSPHGTSGGKYEQYF.

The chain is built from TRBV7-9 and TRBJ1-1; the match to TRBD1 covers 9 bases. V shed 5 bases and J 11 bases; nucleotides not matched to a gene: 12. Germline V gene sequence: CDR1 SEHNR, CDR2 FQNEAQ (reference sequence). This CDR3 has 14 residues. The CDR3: CASSPPGQGVGAFF. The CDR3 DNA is TGTGCCAGCAGCCCTCCGGGACAGGGTGTAGGGGCTTTCTTT. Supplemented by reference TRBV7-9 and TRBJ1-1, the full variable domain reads DTGVSQNPRHKITKRGQNVTFRCDPISEHNRLYWYRQTLGQGPEFLTYFQNEAQLEKSRLLSDRFSAERPKGSFSTLEIQRTEQGDSAMYLCASSPPGQGVGAFFGQGTRLTVV.

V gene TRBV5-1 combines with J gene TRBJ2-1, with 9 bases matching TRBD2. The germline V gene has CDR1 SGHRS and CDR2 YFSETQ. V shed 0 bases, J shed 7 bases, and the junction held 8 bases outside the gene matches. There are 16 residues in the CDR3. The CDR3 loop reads CASSLGAGGPKNEQFF. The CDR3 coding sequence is TGCGCCAGCAGCTTGGGGGCGGGAGGGCCTAAAAATGAGCAGTTCTTC.

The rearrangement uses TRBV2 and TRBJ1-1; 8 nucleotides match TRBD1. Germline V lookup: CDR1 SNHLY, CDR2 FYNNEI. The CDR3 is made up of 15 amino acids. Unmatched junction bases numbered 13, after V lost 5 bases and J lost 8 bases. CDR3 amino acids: CASSYEAPGGAEAFF. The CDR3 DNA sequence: TGTGCCAGCAGTTATGAGGCGCCAGGGGGCGCAGAAGCTTTCTTT.

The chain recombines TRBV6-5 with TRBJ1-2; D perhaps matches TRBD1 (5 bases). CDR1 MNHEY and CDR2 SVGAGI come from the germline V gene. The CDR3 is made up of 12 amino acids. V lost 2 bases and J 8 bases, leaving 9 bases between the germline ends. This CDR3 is CASSYPWGGYTF. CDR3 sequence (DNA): TGTGCCAGCAGTTACCCCTGGGGCGGCTACACCTTC.

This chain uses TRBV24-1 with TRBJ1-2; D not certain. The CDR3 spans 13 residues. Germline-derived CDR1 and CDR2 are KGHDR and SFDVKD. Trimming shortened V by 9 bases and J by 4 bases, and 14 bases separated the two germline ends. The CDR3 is CATLPGEVYGYTF. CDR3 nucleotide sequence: TGTGCCACCCTCCCCGGGGAGGTCTATGGCTACACCTTC.

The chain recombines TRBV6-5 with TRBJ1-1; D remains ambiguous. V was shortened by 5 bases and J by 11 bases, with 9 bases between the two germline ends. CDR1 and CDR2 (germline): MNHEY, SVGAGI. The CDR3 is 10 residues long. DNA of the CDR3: TGTGCCAGCAGTCCGTTTCTTGCTTTCTTT. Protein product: CASSPFLAFF.

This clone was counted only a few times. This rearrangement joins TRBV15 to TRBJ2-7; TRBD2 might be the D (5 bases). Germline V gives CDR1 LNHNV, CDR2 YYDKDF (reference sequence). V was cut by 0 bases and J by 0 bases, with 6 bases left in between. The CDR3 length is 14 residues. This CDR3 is CATSREGLSYEQYF. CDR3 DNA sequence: TGTGCCACCAGCAGAGAAGGACTCTCCTACGAGCAGTACTTC.

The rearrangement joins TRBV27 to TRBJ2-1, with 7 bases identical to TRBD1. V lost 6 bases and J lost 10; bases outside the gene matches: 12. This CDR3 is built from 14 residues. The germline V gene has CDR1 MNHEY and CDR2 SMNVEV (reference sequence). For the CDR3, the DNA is TGTGCCAGCAGGAAAGGGACAGACTACGGGGAGCAGTTCTTC. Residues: CASRKGTDYGEQFF.

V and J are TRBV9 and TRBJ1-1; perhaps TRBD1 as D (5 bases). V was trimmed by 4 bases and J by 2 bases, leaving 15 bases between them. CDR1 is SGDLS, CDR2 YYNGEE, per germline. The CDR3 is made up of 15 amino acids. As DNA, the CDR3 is TGTGCCAGCAGCATAGAACTTCAGGGAAACACTGAAGCTTTCTTT. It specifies CASSIELQGNTEAFF.

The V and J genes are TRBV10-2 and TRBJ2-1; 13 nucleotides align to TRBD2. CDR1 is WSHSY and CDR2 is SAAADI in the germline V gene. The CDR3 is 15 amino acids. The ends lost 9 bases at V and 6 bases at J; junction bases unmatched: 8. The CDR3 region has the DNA TGCGCCAGTAGACTAGCGGGGGGTTTAGTCAATGAGCAGTTCTTC. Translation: CASRLAGGLVNEQFF.

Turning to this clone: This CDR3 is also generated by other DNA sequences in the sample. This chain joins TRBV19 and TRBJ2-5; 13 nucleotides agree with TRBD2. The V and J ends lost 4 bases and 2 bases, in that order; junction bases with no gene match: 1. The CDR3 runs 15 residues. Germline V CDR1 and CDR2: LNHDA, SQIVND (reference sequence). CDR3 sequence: CASSRLAGGQETQYF. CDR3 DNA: TGTGCCAGTAGTAGACTAGCGGGGGGACAAGAGACCCAGTACTTC.

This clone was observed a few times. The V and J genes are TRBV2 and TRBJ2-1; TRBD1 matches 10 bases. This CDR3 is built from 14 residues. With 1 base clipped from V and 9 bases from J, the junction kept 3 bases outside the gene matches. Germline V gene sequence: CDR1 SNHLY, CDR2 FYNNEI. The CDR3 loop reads CASSEGQGAREQFF. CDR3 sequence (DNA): TGTGCCAGCAGTGAAGGACAGGGGGCCCGTGAGCAGTTCTTC.